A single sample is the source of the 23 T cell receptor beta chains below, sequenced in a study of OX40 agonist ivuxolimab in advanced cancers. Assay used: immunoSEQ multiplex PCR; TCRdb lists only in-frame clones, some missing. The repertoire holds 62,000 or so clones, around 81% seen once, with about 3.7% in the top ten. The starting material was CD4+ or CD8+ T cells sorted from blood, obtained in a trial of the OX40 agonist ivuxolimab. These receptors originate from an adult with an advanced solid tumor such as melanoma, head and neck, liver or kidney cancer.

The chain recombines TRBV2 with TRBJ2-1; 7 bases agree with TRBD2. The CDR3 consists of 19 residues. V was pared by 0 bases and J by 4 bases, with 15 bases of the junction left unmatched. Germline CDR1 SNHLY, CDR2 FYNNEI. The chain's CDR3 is CASSEAQGGDSRKYNEQFF. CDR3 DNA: TGTGCCAGCAGTGAAGCGCAGGGAGGGGACTCTAGAAAATACAATGAGCAGTTCTTC. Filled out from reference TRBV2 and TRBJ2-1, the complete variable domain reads EPEVTQTPSHQVTQMGQEVILRCVPISNHLYFYWYRQILGQKVEFLVSFYNNEISEKSEIFDDQFSVERPDGSNFTLKIRSTKLEDSAMYFCASSEAQGGDSRKYNEQFFGPGTRLTVL.

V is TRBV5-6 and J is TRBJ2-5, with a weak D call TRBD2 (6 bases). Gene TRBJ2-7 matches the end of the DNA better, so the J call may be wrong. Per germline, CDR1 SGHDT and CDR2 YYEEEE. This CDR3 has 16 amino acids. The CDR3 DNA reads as TGTGCCAGCAGCTCCCAGAACCACCCCGGGAGCTACGAGCAGTACTTC. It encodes CASSSQNHPGSYEQYF.

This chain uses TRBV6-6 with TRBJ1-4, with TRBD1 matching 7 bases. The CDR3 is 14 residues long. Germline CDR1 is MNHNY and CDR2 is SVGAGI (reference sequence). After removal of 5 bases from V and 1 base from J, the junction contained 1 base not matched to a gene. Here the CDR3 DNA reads TGTGCCAGCAGTCCAGGGGGAACTAATGAAAAACTGTTTTTT. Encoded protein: CASSPGGTNEKLFF.

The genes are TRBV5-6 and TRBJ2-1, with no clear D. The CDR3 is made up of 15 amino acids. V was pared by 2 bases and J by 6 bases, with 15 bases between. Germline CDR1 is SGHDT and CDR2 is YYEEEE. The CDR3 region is CASSLPPTASNEQFF. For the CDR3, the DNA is TGTGCCAGCAGCTTACCCCCAACCGCTAGCAATGAGCAGTTCTTC.

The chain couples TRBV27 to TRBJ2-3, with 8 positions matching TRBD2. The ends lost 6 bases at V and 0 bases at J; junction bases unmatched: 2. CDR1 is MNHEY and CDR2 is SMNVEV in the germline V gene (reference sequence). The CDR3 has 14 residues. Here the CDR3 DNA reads TGTGCCAGCAGACTAGCGGTCAGCACAGATACGCAGTATTTT. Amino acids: CASRLAVSTDTQYF.

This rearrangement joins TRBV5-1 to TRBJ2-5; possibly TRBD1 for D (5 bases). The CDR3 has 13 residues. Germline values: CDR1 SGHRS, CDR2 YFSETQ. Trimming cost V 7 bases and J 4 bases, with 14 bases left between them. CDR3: CASLQETGETQYF. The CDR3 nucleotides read TGCGCCAGCTTACAGGAGACGGGAGAGACCCAGTACTTC.

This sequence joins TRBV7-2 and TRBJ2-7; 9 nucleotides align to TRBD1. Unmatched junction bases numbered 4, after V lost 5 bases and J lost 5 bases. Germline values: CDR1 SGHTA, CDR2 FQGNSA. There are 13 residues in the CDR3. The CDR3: CASSAGQGHEQYF. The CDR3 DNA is TGTGCCAGCAGCGCGGGACAGGGCCACGAGCAGTACTTC.

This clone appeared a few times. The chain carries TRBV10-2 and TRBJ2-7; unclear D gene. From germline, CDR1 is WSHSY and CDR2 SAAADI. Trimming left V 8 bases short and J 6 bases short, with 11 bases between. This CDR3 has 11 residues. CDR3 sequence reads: CASSSGLEQYF. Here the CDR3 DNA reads TGCGCCAGCTCCTCCGGGCTCGAGCAGTACTTC.

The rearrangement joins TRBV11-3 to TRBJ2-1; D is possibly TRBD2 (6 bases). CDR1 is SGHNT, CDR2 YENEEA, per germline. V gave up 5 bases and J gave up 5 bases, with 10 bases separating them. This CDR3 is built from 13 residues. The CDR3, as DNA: TGTGCCAGCAGCCCGTGGGGGGACAATGAGCAGTTCTTC. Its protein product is CASSPWGDNEQFF. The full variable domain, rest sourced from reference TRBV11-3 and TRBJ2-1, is EAGVVQSPRYKIIEKKQPVAFWCNPISGHNTLYWYLQNLGQGPELLIRYENEEAVDDSQLPKDRFSAERLKGVDSTLKIQPAELGDSAVYLCASSPWGDNEQFFGPGTRLTVL.

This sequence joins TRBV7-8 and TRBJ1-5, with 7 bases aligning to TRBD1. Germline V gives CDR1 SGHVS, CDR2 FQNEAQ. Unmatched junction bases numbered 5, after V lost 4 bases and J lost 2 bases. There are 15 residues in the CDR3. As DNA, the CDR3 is TGTGCCAGCAGCTCCGGAGGACAGGGCAATCAGCCCCAGCATTTT. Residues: CASSSGGQGNQPQHF.

CDR3 loop: CASGQKEVEAFF. The CDR3 DNA reads as TGTGCCAGCGGGCAAAAGGAAGTTGAAGCTTTCTTT. J is TRBJ1-1 and V is TRBV5-4; D is unclear. CDR3 length: 12 residues. Germline assignment: CDR1 SGHNT and CDR2 YYREEE (reference sequence). Trimming left V 7 bases short and J 7 bases short, with 14 bases between.

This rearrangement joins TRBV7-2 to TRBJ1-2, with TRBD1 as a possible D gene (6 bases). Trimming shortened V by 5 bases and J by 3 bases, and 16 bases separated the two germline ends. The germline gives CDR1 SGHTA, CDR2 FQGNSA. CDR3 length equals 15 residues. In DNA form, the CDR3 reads TGTGCCAGCAGCCCCTGGGGGGGCGAGGACTATGGCTACACCTTC. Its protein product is CASSPWGGEDYGYTF.

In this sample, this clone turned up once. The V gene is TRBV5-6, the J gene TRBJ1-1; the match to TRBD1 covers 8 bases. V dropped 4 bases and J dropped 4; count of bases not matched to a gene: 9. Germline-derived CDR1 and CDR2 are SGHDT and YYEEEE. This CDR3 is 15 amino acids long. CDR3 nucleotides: TGTGCCAGCAGCCTGGACAGGGTTTGGGGCACTGAAGCTTTCTTT. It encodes CASSLDRVWGTEAFF.

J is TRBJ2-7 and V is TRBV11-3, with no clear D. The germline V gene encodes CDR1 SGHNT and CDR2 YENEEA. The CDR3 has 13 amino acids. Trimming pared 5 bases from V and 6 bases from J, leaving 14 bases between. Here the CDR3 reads CASSLNQGSEQYF. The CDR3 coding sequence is TGTGCCAGCAGCCTAAACCAAGGCTCCGAGCAGTACTTC.

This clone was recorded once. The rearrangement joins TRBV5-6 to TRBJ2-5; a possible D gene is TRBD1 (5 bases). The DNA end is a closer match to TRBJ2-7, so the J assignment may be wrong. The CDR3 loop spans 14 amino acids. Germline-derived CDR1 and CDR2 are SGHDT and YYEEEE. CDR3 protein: CASSHGHFNYEQYF. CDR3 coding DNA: TGTGCCAGCAGCCATGGACACTTCAACTACGAGCAGTACTTC.

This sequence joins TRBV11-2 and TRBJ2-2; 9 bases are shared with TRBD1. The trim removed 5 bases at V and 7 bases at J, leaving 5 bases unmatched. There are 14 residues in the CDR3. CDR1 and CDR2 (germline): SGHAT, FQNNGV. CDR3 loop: CASSHRGRNGELFF. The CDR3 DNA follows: TGTGCCAGCAGCCACAGGGGGCGGAACGGGGAGCTGTTTTTT.

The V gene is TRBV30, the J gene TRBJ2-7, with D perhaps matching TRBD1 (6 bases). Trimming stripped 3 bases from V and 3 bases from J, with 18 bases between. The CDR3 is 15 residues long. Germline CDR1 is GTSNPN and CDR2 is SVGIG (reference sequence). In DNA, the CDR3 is TGTGCCTGGAGCCCGAGGGGGACACCAAACTACGAGCAGTACTTC. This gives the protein CAWSPRGTPNYEQYF.

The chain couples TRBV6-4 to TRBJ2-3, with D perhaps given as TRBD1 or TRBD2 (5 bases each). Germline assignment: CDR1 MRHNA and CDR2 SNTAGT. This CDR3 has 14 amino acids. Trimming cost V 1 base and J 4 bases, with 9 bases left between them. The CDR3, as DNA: TGTGCCAGCAGTGACTATGTGGGGGCAGATACGCAGTATTTT. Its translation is CASSDYVGADTQYF.

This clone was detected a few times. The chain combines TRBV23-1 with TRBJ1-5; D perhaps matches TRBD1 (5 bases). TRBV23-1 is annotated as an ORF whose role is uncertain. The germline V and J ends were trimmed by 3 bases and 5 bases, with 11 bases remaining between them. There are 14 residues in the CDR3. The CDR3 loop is CASSQGGDDQPQHF. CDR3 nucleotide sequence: TGCGCCAGCAGTCAGGGAGGGGACGATCAGCCCCAGCATTTT.

The CDR3: CASSLRGWAHSASSQGAQYF. The CDR3 region has the DNA TGTGCCAGCAGTTTAAGGGGTTGGGCGCACTCGGCCTCGTCGCAAGGGGCCCAGTACTTC. The V and J genes are TRBV27 and TRBJ2-5, with D possibly being TRBD1 (5 bases). V was pared by 2 bases and J by 9 bases, with 34 bases between. The CDR3 has 20 amino acids. CDR1 is MNHEY, CDR2 SMNVEV, per germline (reference sequence).

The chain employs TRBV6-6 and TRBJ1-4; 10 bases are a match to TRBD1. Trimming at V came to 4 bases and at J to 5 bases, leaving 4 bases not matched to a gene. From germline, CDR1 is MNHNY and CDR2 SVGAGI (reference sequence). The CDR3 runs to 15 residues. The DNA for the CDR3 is TGTGCCAGCAGTTCCAAGACAGGGGGCAATGAAAAACTGTTTTTT. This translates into CASSSKTGGNEKLFF.

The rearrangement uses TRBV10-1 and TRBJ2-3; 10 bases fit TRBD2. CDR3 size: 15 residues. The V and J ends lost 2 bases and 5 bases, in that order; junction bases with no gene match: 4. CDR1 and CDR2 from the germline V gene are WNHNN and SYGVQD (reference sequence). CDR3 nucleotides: TGCGCCAGCAGTGAGATTGGACTAGCGGTAGATACGCAGTATTTT. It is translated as CASSEIGLAVDTQYF.

In DNA form, the CDR3 reads TGTGCCAGCAGTGTGAACCAGGTCGCGCCCCGTCAAGAGACCCAGTACTTC. Residues: CASSVNQVAPRQETQYF. The chain combines TRBV25-1 with TRBJ2-5; D not certain. CDR1 MGHDK and CDR2 SYGVNS come from the germline V gene. V was trimmed by 4 bases and J by 2 bases, leaving 20 bases between them. The length of the CDR3 is 17 residues.